The 11 T cell receptor beta chains listed next were all sequenced from one sample in a study of OX40 agonist ivuxolimab in advanced cancers. Sequenced by immunoSEQ multiplex PCR; TCRdb stores in-frame clones only, minus some. This sample has 6,000 to 9,000 clones, with around 75% found just once. The sequenced sample was CD4+ or CD8+ T cells sorted from blood, obtained in a trial of the OX40 agonist ivuxolimab. These receptor sequences come from an adult with an advanced solid tumor such as melanoma, head and neck, liver or kidney cancer.

V and J are TRBV28 and TRBJ2-7; D is perhaps TRBD2 (5 bases). Trimming shortened V by 7 bases and J by 3 bases, and 16 bases separated the two germline ends. Germline V gives CDR1 MDHEN, CDR2 SYDVKM. This CDR3 is built from 14 residues. DNA for the CDR3: TGTGCCAGCACCGACTACCGGGTTGACTACGAGCAGTACTTC. Protein product: CASTDYRVDYEQYF.

This clone turned up a few times. The genes are TRBV4-1 and TRBJ2-4; TRBD2 aligns across 9 bases. J lost 8 bases, V lost 0 bases, and 11 bases had no gene match. The CDR3 is 17 residues long. Germline CDR1 reads MGHRA; CDR2 reads YSYEKL. The CDR3 region has the DNA TGCGCCAGCAGCCAAGATTTGCCTAGCGGGATTCAGGACATTCAGTACTTC. Residues: CASSQDLPSGIQDIQYF.

This clone was seen only a few times. One junction end disagrees with the germline gene, perhaps due to a read error. Other nucleotide sequences from this sample produce the same CDR3. The rearrangement links TRBV11-2 to TRBJ2-7; 10 positions match TRBD1. This CDR3 comprises 15 residues. Germline CDR1 is SGHAT and CDR2 is FQNNGV. CDR3 in DNA: TGCGCCAGCAGCCCAGGGACAGGGGAAGGCTACGAGCAGTACTTC. Amino acids: CASSPGTGEGYEQYF.

The V gene is TRBV6-5, the J gene TRBJ2-1; tentatively, D is TRBD2 (5 bases). The CDR3 covers 13 residues. The germline CDR1 and CDR2 sequences are MNHEY and SVGAGI. The V end lost 3 bases, the J end lost 6 bases, and 9 bases lay between the germline ends. The CDR3 bases are TGTGCCAGCAGTTATATGAGCGGCAATGAGCAGTTCTTC. Translation gives CASSYMSGNEQFF.

The chain carries TRBV13 and TRBJ2-2; the D is unclear. Germline V lookup: CDR1 PRHDT, CDR2 FYEKMQ (reference sequence). The germline V and J ends were trimmed by 5 bases and 6 bases, with 7 bases remaining between them. The CDR3 is 12 residues long. The CDR3 coding sequence is TGTGCCAGCAGCCCCTACGCCGGGGAGCTGTTTTTT. It yields the protein CASSPYAGELFF. The entire variable domain, with the rest obtained from reference TRBV13 and TRBJ2-2, is as follows: AAGVIQSPRHLIKEKRETATLKCYPIPRHDTVYWYQQGPGQDPQFLISFYEKMQSDKGSIPDRFSAQQFSDYHSELNMSSLELGDSALYFCASSPYAGELFFGEGSRLTVL.

This rearrangement joins TRBV25-1 to TRBJ2-7, with a tentative D call TRBD1 (6 bases). Germline V gene sequence: CDR1 MGHDK, CDR2 SYGVNS. V lost 0 bases to trimming and J lost 3 bases, with 18 bases between them. The CDR3 totals 17 residues. CDR3 nucleotides: TGTGCCAGCAGTGAATATGGACAGCGTTCAATGAACTACGAGCAGTACTTC. It yields the protein CASSEYGQRSMNYEQYF.

The chain recombines TRBV7-9 with TRBJ1-2; D is possibly TRBD1 (5 bases). From germline, CDR1 is SEHNR and CDR2 FQNEAQ (reference sequence). This CDR3 is 13 amino acids long. Trimming took off 8 bases at V and 0 bases at J, with 10 bases between the two ends. The DNA for the CDR3 is TGTGCCAGCGGAGGAGGGGCTAACTATGGCTACACCTTC. It yields the protein CASGGGANYGYTF. Full variable domain (rest looked up from reference TRBV7-9 and TRBJ1-2): DTGVSQNPRHKITKRGQNVTFRCDPISEHNRLYWYRQTLGQGPEFLTYFQNEAQLEKSRLLSDRFSAERPKGSFSTLEIQRTEQGDSAMYLCASGGGANYGYTFGSGTRLTVV.

The rearrangement uses TRBV30 and TRBJ1-4, with D uncertain. V lost 3 bases and J lost 5, with 16 bases in between. CDR3 length equals 15 residues. CDR1 is GTSNPN, CDR2 SVGIG, per germline (reference sequence). The chain's CDR3 is CAWSASGQDNEKLFF. In DNA, the CDR3 is TGTGCCTGGAGCGCATCGGGCCAAGACAATGAAAAACTGTTTTTT. The whole variable domain, remainder taken from reference TRBV30 and TRBJ1-4, is SQTIHQWPATLVQPVGSPLSLECTVEGTSNPNLYWYRQAAGRGLQLLFYSVGIGQISSEVPQNLSASRPQDRQFILSSKKLLLSDSGFYLCAWSASGQDNEKLFFGSGTQLSVL.

The chain uses TRBV9 and TRBJ1-4; no clear D gene. The CDR3 loop spans 15 amino acids. Germline CDR1 SGDLS, CDR2 YYNGEE. Trimming shortened V by 5 bases and J by 8 bases, and 19 bases separated the two germline ends. The CDR3 nucleotides read TGTGCCAGCAGTCTTTTAGGACTTCTGGACGAAAAACTGTTTTTT. Encoded protein: CASSLLGLLDEKLFF.

The chain carries TRBV6-1 and TRBJ2-1; 7 bases align to TRBD2. This CDR3 is 15 amino acids long. V trimming: 7 bases; J trimming: 9 bases; junction bases outside the gene matches: 15. Germline CDR1 is MNHNS and CDR2 is SASEGT. DNA for the CDR3: TGTGCCAGCAACGAGGAGGTAGCGGGTCCCACTGAGCAGTTCTTC. Translated, it gives CASNEEVAGPTEQFF.

The rearrangement joins TRBV4-2 to TRBJ1-6; D is possibly TRBD1 (5 bases). The V end was cut by 0 bases, the J end by 0 bases, with 9 bases between. Germline values: CDR1 LGHNA, CDR2 YNFKEQ. This CDR3 has 17 amino acids. The CDR3 nucleotides are TGTGCCAGCAGCCAAGATAGGCAGGGCTCCTATAATTCACCCCTCCACTTT. Amino acids: CASSQDRQGSYNSPLHF.